The 9 T cell receptor beta chains below come from one sample, sequenced in a study of blood T cell repertoires in COVID-19. Libraries were prepared by immunoSEQ multiplex PCR; TCRdb keeps only in-frame clonotypes and omits some of them. The sample consists of around 320,000 clones, approximately 89% of them appearing once. Specimen: PBMCs or T cells enriched from blood (not recorded which). The receptor set was obtained from a woman between 50 and 59 years old who had been exposed to COVID-19.

The rearrangement uses TRBV4-1 and TRBJ1-6, with D perhaps matching TRBD1 (6 bases). Germline CDR1 MGHRA, CDR2 YSYEKL. The CDR3 length is 15 residues. V lost 5 bases, J lost 6 bases, and 14 bases lay in between. The CDR3 sequence is CASSVGTGSNSPLHF. The CDR3 DNA is TGCGCCAGCAGCGTCGGAACAGGGAGTAATTCACCCCTCCACTTT.

This clone was seen a handful of times. J is TRBJ1-6 and V is TRBV19; TRBD1 matches at 9 bases. Germline V gives CDR1 LNHDA, CDR2 SQIVND (reference sequence). CDR3 length: 15 amino acids. After removal of 4 bases from V and 7 bases from J, the junction contained 5 bases not matched to a gene. The CDR3 region is CASSNRDRVNSPLHF. Written as DNA, the CDR3 is TGTGCCAGTAGTAACCGGGACAGGGTAAATTCACCCCTCCACTTT.

V and J are TRBV4-2 and TRBJ2-3; TRBD2 matches at 9 bases. J was trimmed by 3 bases and V by 3 bases; bases with no gene match: 19. Germline CDR1 is LGHNA and CDR2 is YNFKEQ. The CDR3 totals 20 residues. The CDR3 DNA follows: TGTGCCAGCAGCCACGTAACCCACCTTATAGCGGGGGACGGAACAGATACGCAGTATTTT. Translating gives CASSHVTHLIAGDGTDTQYF.

In its sample, this clone was seen a few times. This chain links TRBV5-1 with TRBJ2-7; unclear D gene. The CDR3 is made up of 14 amino acids. Trimming removed 4 bases from V and 0 bases from J, with 11 bases in between. Looked up from germline, CDR1 is SGHRS and CDR2 is YFSETQ. CDR3 amino acids: CASSPTTHSYEQYF. The CDR3, as DNA: TGCGCCAGCAGCCCTACGACTCACTCCTACGAGCAGTACTTC.

V is TRBV4-1 and J is TRBJ2-5; D is possibly TRBD1 (5 bases). Trimming pared 0 bases from V and 5 bases from J, leaving 7 bases between. There are 13 residues in the CDR3. Germline V gene sequence: CDR1 MGHRA, CDR2 YSYEKL. The CDR3: CASSQEGVETQYF. CDR3 sequence (DNA): TGCGCCAGCAGCCAAGAAGGGGTGGAGACCCAGTACTTC.

This clone was detected once. The gene calls are TRBV5-1 and TRBJ1-1; 11 nucleotides align to TRBD1. CDR1 is SGHRS and CDR2 is YFSETQ in the germline V gene. The CDR3 runs 16 residues. The trim removed 4 bases at V and 0 bases at J, leaving 5 bases unmatched. The CDR3 sequence: CASSRGTGGLNTEAFF. For the CDR3, the DNA is TGCGCCAGCAGCAGAGGGACAGGGGGGTTGAACACTGAAGCTTTCTTT.

The sample holds one count of this clone. The V gene is TRBV9, the J gene TRBJ1-6; D gene ambiguous. Germline CDR1 reads SGDLS; CDR2 reads YYNGEE. The ends were cut back, 0 bases at V and 6 bases at J, with 7 bases in the middle. The CDR3 has 14 amino acids. The CDR3: CASSVGQANSPLHF. The CDR3 nucleotides are TGTGCCAGCAGCGTAGGTCAAGCTAATTCACCCCTCCACTTT. Looking up the rest from reference TRBV9 and TRBJ1-6 gives the full variable domain: DSGVTQTPKHLITATGQRVTLRCSPRSGDLSVYWYQQSLDQGLQFLIQYYNGEERAKGNILERFSAQQFPDLHSELNLSSLELGDSALYFCASSVGQANSPLHFGNGTRLTVT.

This chain links TRBV5-1 with TRBJ2-5, with a possible D match to TRBD1 (5 bases). The CDR3 is 13 amino acids. CDR1 and CDR2 from the germline V gene are SGHRS and YFSETQ. Between the trimmed V and J ends, which lost 0 bases and 2 bases, there was a span of 5 bases. The CDR3 sequence: CASSLGQQETQYF. The CDR3 DNA reads as TGCGCCAGCAGCTTGGGACAGCAAGAGACCCAGTACTTC.

V is TRBV7-9 and J is TRBJ1-1, with unresolved D. The ends were cut back, 1 base at V and 6 bases at J, with 15 bases in the middle. The length of the CDR3 is 15 residues. Germline V CDR1 and CDR2: SEHNR, FQNEAQ (reference sequence). CDR3 region: CASSLVEPGWPEAFF. The DNA of the CDR3 is TGTGCCAGCAGCTTAGTGGAACCGGGGTGGCCTGAAGCTTTCTTT.